This section outlines one T cell receptor (beta chain) sequence together with its context. With constant-segment primers, 5'RACE yielded cDNA libraries of TCR alpha and TCR beta that carried sample barcodes and UMIs. A single record per CDR3 protein comes from TCRdb applying MiXCR to the 5' RACE reads. Of tens of thousands of distinct CDR3 sequences in the sample, around 6.1% are singletons; the top ten hold about 0.8%. The source of the sample is a study of T-cell memory formation after mild COVID-19. Study background: For the most part, TCR clusters were specific to one donor.

Germline loops: CDR1 KGHSH, CDR2 LQKENI. This CDR3 region has 14 residues. The V gene lost 6 bases and the J gene lost 0 bases, with 9 bases spanning the gap. Sequencing was performed on PBMCs or a T cell subset sorted from them (not recorded which). This sequence joins TRBV18 and TRBJ1-3; D gene ambiguous. This TCR was recovered from an adult who had mild COVID-19 (a few samples of this study predate the infection). Cell type and time point are not known. CDR3 in amino acids: CASSPGRSGNTIYF. The CDR3, as DNA: TGTGCCAGCTCGCCGGGCCGCTCTGGAAACACCATATATTTT.